This TCR beta chain is from a study of CXCR3-negative and CXCR3-positive naive CD8 T cells. Study information: The dataset comprises roughly 150 million TRB reads in total, with about 1.5 +/- 0.3 million reads per library. General study points: With respect to TRBV-TRBJ usage, naive CXCR3-negative and CXCR3-positive cells were similar; memory differed. A higher hydrophobicity marked the TRB CDR3s of CXCR3-positive naive cells versus CXCR3-negative naive cells. Diversity proved comparably high across both naive subsets and much lower in memory CD8+ cells.

Comment on this clonotype: Antigen specificity is unknown.

UMI-labeled TRB cDNA libraries were prepared by 5' RACE. TCRdb re-called the 5' RACE reads; one entry per CDR3 protein, DNA not given. This repertoire includes approximately 100,000 distinct CDR3 sequences. A CD45RO-CCR7+CD27+CD95- profile was what naive CD8+ T cells displayed. CDR3 length equals 12 residues. CDR1 and CDR2 (germline): MNHNY, SVGAGI (reference sequence). What was sequenced was naive CXCR3+ CD8+ T cells from blood. Subset of the sample: CD45RO-CCR7+CD27+CD95- naive CD8+ T cells expressing CXCR3 (TNR3+). The chain couples TRBV6-6 to TRBJ2-7; absent DNA, TCRdb's TRBD1 call cannot be checked. The receptor was isolated from a human donor in good health. Some clones in this sample may be carry-over from other donors' samples. The chain's CDR3 is CASNAGYYEQYF.